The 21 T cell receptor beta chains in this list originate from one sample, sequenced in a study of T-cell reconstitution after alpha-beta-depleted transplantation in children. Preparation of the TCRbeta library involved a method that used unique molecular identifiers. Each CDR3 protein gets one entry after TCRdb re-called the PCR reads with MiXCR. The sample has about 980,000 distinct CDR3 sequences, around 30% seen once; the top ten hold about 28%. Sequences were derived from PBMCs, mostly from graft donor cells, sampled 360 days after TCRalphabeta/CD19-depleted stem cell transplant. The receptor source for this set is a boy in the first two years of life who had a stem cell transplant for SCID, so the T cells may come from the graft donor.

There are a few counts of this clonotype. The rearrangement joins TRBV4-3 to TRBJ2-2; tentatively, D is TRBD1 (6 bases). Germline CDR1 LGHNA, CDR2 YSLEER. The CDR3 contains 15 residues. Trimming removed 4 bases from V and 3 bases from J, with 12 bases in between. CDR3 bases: TGCGCCAGCAGCCCTCGGGACACCTACACCGGGGAGCTGTTTTTT. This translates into CASSPRDTYTGELFF.

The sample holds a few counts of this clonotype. The CDR3 reads CASSPQFGGQPQHF. The CDR3, as DNA: TGTGCCAGCAGCCCCCAATTCGGAGGGCAGCCCCAGCATTTT. The chain recombines TRBV5-5 with TRBJ1-5; D is unresolved. The CDR3 spans 14 residues. In germline, CDR1 is SGHKS, CDR2 YYEKEE (reference sequence). V was cut by 4 bases and J by 7 bases, with 15 bases left in between.

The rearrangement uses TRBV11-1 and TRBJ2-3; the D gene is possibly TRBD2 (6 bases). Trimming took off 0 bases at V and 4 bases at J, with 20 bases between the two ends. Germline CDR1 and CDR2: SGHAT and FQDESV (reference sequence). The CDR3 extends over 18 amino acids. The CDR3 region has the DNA TGTGCCAGCAGCTTAGCGCCACCTGGACCCTGGGGGGCAGATACGCAGTATTTT. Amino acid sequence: CASSLAPPGPWGADTQYF.

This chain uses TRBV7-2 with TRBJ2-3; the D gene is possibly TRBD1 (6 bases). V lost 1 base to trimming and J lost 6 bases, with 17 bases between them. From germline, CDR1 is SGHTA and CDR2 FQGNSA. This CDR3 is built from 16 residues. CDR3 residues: CASSLENRAVGDTQYF. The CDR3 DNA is TGTGCCAGCAGCTTAGAGAACAGGGCGGTGGGGGATACGCAGTATTTT.

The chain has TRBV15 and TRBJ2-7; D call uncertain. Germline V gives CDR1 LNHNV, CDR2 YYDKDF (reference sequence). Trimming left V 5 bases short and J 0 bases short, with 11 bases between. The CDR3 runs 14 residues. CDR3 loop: CATSYVLDSYEQYF. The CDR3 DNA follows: TGTGCCACCAGCTACGTCCTGGACTCCTACGAGCAGTACTTC. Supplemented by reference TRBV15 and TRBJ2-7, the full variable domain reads DAMVIQNPRYQVTQFGKPVTLSCSQTLNHNVMYWYQQKSSQAPKLLFHYYDKDFNNEADTPDNFQSRRPNTSFCFLDIRSPGLGDTAMYLCATSYVLDSYEQYFGPGTRLTVT.

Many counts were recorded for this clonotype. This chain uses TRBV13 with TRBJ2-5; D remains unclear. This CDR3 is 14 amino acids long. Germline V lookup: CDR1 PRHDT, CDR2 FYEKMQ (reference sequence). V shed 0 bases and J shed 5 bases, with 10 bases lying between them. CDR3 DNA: TGTGCCAGCAGCTTAGGGTTCGAAGCTGAGACCCAGTACTTC. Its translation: CASSLGFEAETQYF.

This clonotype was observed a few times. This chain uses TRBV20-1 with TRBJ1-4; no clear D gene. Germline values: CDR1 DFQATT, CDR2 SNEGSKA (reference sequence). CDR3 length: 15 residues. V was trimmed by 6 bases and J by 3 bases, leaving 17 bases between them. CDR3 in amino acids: CSAVPGRISNEKLFF. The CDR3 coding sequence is TGCAGTGCAGTCCCGGGCCGGATATCTAATGAAAAACTGTTTTTT.

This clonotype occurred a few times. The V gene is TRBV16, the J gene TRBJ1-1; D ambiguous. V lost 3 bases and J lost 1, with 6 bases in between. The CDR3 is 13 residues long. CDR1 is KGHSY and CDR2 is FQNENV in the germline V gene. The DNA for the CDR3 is TGTGCCAGCAGCCATGTGAGGAACACTGAAGCTTTCTTT. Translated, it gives CASSHVRNTEAFF. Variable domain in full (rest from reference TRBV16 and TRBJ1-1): GEEVAQTPKHLVRGEGQKAKLYCAPIKGHSYVFWYQQVLKNEFKFLISFQNENVFDETGMPKERFSAKCLPNSPCSLEIQATKLEDSAVYFCASSHVRNTEAFFGQGTRLTVV.

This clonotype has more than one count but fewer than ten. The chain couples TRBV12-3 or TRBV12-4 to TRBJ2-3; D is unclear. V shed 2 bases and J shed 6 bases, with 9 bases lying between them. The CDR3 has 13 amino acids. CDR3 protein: CASSLSAGDTQYF. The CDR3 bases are TGTGCCAGCAGTTTATCCGCTGGGGATACGCAGTATTTT.

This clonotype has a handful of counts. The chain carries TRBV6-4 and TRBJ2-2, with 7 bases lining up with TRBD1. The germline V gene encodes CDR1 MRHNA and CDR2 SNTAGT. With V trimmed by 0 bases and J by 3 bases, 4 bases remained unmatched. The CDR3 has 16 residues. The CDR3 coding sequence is TGTGCCAGCAGTGACTCATACAGGGGTGACACCGGGGAGCTGTTTTTT. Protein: CASSDSYRGDTGELFF.

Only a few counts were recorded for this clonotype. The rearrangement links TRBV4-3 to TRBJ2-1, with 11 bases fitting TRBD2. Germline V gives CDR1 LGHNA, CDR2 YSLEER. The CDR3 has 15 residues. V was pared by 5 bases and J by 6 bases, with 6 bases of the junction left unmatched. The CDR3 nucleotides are TGCGCCAGCAGCTCCGGGACTAGCGGACTCAATGAGCAGTTCTTC. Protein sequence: CASSSGTSGLNEQFF.

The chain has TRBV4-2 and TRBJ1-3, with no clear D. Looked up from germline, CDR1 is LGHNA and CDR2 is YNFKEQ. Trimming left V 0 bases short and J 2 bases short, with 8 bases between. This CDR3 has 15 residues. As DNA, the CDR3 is TGTGCCAGCAGCCAAGAGCCCGGGGCTGGAAACACCATATATTTT. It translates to CASSQEPGAGNTIYF.

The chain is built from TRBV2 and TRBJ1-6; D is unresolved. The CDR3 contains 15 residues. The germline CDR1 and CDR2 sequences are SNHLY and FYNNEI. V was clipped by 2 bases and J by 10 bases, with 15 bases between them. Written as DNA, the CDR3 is TGTGCCAGCAGTGAAAATGGGGTGTCCGGGTCACCCCTCCACTTT. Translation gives CASSENGVSGSPLHF.

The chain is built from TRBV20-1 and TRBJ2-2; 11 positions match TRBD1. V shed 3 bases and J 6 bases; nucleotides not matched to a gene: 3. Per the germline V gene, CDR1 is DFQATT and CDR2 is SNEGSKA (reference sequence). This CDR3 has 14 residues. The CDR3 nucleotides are TGCAGTGCTAGGAGGGGACAGGGGGCCGGGGAGCTGTTTTTT. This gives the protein CSARRGQGAGELFF.

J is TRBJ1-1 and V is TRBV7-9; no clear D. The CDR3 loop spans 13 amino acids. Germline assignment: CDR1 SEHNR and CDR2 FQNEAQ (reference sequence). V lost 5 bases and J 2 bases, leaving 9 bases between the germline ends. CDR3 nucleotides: TGTGCCAGCAGCCACACCCATAACACTGAAGCTTTCTTT. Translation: CASSHTHNTEAFF.

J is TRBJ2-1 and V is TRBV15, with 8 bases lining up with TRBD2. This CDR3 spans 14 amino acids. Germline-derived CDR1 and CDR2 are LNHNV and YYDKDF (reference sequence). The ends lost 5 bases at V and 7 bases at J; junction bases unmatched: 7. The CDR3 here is CATSGTSGRNEQFF. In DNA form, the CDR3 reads TGTGCCACCAGCGGGACTAGTGGGAGGAATGAGCAGTTCTTC.

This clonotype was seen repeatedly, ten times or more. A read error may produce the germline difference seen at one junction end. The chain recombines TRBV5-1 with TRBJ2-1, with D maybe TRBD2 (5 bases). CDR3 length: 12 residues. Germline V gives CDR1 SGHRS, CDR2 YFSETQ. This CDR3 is CASSLLGNEQFF. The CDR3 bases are TGTGCCAGCAGCTTACTAGGGAATGAGCAGTTCTTC.

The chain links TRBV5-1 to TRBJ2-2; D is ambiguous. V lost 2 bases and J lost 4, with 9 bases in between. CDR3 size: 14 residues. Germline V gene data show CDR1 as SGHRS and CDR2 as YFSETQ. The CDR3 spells CASSFQESTGELFF. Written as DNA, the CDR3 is TGCGCCAGCAGCTTTCAGGAGAGCACCGGGGAGCTGTTTTTT.

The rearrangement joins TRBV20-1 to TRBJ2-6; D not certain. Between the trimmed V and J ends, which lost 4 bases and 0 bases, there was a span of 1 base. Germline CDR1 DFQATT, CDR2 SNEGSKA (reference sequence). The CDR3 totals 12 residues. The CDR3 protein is CSANSGANVLTF. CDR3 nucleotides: TGCAGTGCTAACTCTGGGGCCAACGTCCTGACTTTC.

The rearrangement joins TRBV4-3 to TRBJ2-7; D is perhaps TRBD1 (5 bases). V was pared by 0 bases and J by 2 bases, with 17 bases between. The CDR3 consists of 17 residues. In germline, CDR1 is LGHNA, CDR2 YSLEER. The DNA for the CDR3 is TGCGCCAGCAGCCAAGATCATCACGGCCAGGGCACCTACGAGCAGTACTTC. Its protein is CASSQDHHGQGTYEQYF.

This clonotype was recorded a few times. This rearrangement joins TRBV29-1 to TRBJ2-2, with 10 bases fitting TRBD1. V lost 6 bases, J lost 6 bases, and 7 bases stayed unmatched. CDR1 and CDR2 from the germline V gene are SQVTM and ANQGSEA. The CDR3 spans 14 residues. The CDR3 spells CSVSRQGASGELFF. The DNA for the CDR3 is TGCAGCGTCAGCCGACAGGGGGCTTCCGGGGAGCTGTTTTTT.